The next 25 T cell receptor beta chains were all read from a single sample in a study of T-cell memory formation after mild COVID-19. TCRdb processed the 5' RACE reads anew with MiXCR; each CDR3 protein has one entry. The profile shows about 400,000 distinct CDR3 sequences, roughly 15% of them singletons. Sequences were obtained from PBMCs or a T cell subset sorted from them (not recorded which). Every receptor here comes from a man between 18 and 29 years old who had mild COVID-19 (a few samples of this study predate the infection). Cell type and time point are not known.

The chain has TRBV7-3 and TRBJ2-7, with D perhaps TRBD1 (6 bases). Germline V gene data show CDR1 as SGHTA and CDR2 as FQGTGA. Deletions cut 5 bases from V and 4 bases from J, with 18 bases between. The CDR3 is 15 residues long. CDR3 DNA: TGTGCCAGCAGCCGTCTTACTTCTACAGGGTACGAGCAGTACGTC. Translation gives CASSRLTSTGYEQYV.

A few counts support this clonotype. The chain combines TRBV4-2 with TRBJ2-3; 8 bases line up with TRBD1. Germline V gene sequence: CDR1 LGHNA, CDR2 YNFKEQ. V lost 0 bases and J lost 0; bases outside the gene matches: 5. The CDR3 runs to 17 residues. The CDR3 is CASSQDRTGTSTDTQYF. In nucleotides, the CDR3 is TGTGCCAGCAGCCAAGACCGGACAGGGACTAGCACAGATACGCAGTATTTT.

This clonotype came up a few times. The rearrangement joins TRBV11-2 to TRBJ2-7, with no clear D. The germline V gene has CDR1 SGHAT and CDR2 FQNNGV. CDR3 length: 13 residues. Trimming cost V 1 base and J 2 bases, with 6 bases left between them. CDR3 coding DNA: TGTGCCAGCAGCTTAGTCCGGGCCTACGAGCAGTACTTC. This codes for CASSLVRAYEQYF.

This clonotype was picked up a small number of times. The CDR3 coding sequence is TGCGCCAGCAGCTCGGGACCCGGCGAACGGTCCTTTGCGCCTGGCTACACCTTC. Protein sequence: CASSSGPGERSFAPGYTF. The rearrangement joins TRBV5-1 to TRBJ1-2; possible D gene TRBD1, 5 bases. The ends were cut back, 3 bases at V and 7 bases at J, with 28 bases in the middle. The CDR3 loop spans 18 amino acids. CDR1 and CDR2 (germline): SGHRS, YFSETQ.

The chain recombines TRBV27 with TRBJ1-5, with D perhaps matching TRBD1 (5 bases). The ends were cut back, 3 bases at V and 7 bases at J, with 10 bases in the middle. The CDR3 contains 13 residues. CDR1 and CDR2 from the germline V gene are MNHEY and SMNVEV (reference sequence). In nucleotides, the CDR3 is TGTGCCAGCAGTTTTGGGTACAGGCAGCCCCAGCATTTT. Translation gives CASSFGYRQPQHF.

V and J are TRBV11-1 and TRBJ2-7; a weak D match, TRBD1 (7 bases). The CDR3 contains 14 residues. Germline CDR1 SGHAT, CDR2 FQDESV (reference sequence). The V and J ends lost 0 bases and 6 bases respectively, with 12 bases between them. In DNA form, the CDR3 reads TGTGCCAGCAGCTTAGCGGAGGGGGCGAGCGAGCAGTACGTC. Translating gives CASSLAEGASEQYV.

In this sample, this clonotype turned up a few times. The rearrangement joins TRBV20-1 to TRBJ1-6; perhaps TRBD1 as D (5 bases). Germline CDR1 reads DFQATT; CDR2 reads SNEGSKA (reference sequence). Trimming took off 0 bases at V and 11 bases at J, with 14 bases between the two ends. CDR3 length: 14 amino acids. Here the CDR3 reads CSARESWGPAPLHF. CDR3 nucleotides: TGCAGTGCTAGAGAATCTTGGGGACCCGCACCCCTCCACTTT.

This clonotype was found a few times. This chain joins TRBV7-2 and TRBJ2-1; D gene uncertain. The CDR3 runs 15 residues. Trimming took off 0 bases at V and 0 bases at J, with 6 bases between the two ends. Germline CDR1 reads SGHTA; CDR2 reads FQGNSA. The CDR3 bases are TGTGCCAGCAGCTTAGCAGGCCACTCCTACAATGAGCAGTTCTTC. Translating gives CASSLAGHSYNEQFF.

J is TRBJ2-7 and V is TRBV5-6; no definite D call. The V and J ends lost 5 bases and 6 bases respectively, with 12 bases between them. This CDR3 comprises 12 residues. The germline gives CDR1 SGHDT, CDR2 YYEEEE. DNA of the CDR3: TGTGCCAGCAGTCCAAGTGGTCTCGAGCAGTACTTC. Protein product: CASSPSGLEQYF.

The chain employs TRBV19 and TRBJ1-5; 7 bases match TRBD1. The CDR3 loop spans 14 amino acids. Trimming at V came to 3 bases and at J to 5 bases, leaving 4 bases not matched to a gene. Germline V gene sequence: CDR1 LNHDA, CDR2 SQIVND (reference sequence). CDR3 nucleotides: TGTGCCAGTAGTATTTGGACAGGTGATCAGCCCCAGCATTTT. Translating it yields CASSIWTGDQPQHF.

This clonotype was detected a few times. This chain connects TRBV29-1 to TRBJ1-2; TRBD1 matches 9 bases. The junction had 10 bases not matched to a gene; V was cut back by 6 bases and J by 8 bases. CDR3 length equals 13 residues. CDR1 and CDR2 from the germline V gene are SQVTM and ANQGSEA. In nucleotides, the CDR3 is TGCAGCGTGGGAGGGGGACAGGGATACGGCTACACCTTC. Its protein product is CSVGGGQGYGYTF.

This rearrangement joins TRBV27 to TRBJ2-7, with D perhaps given as TRBD1 or TRBD2 (5 bases each). This CDR3 spans 14 amino acids. The V end was cut by 7 bases, the J end by 2 bases, with 15 bases between. Germline-derived CDR1 and CDR2 are MNHEY and SMNVEV (reference sequence). CDR3 sequence reads: CASKAGTSTYEQYF. As DNA, the CDR3 is TGTGCCAGCAAAGCCGGGACCTCGACCTACGAGCAGTACTTC.

V gene TRBV4-2 combines with J gene TRBJ2-3; TRBD2 matches at 10 bases. The CDR3 consists of 17 residues. V gave up 0 bases and J gave up 4 bases; unmatched junction bases: 7. CDR1 is LGHNA and CDR2 is YNFKEQ in the germline V gene. As DNA, the CDR3 is TGTGCCAGCAGCCAAGAGGAGCGGGGGGGCTTCGCAGATACGCAGTATTTT. This codes for CASSQEERGGFADTQYF.

There are a few counts of this clonotype. The chain uses TRBV4-1 and TRBJ1-2, with 9 bases that match TRBD1. Germline values: CDR1 MGHRA, CDR2 YSYEKL. Trimming cost V 2 bases and J 4 bases; bases outside gene matches: 14. The CDR3 contains 18 residues. CDR3 protein: CASSQNSPGQGFVYGYTF. For the CDR3, the DNA is TGCGCCAGCAGCCAAAATTCTCCGGGACAGGGATTTGTCTATGGCTACACCTTC.

In its sample, this clonotype was seen a few times. The chain has TRBV7-9 and TRBJ2-7; D unclear. Germline V CDR1 and CDR2: SEHNR, FQNEAQ (reference sequence). The CDR3 consists of 13 residues. Between the trimmed V and J ends, which lost 5 bases and 6 bases, there was a span of 14 bases. The CDR3 bases are TGTGCCAGCAGCGAAGAGAATTGGGGCGAGCAGTACTTC. It yields the protein CASSEENWGEQYF. The full variable domain, with the rest looked up from reference TRBV7-9 and TRBJ2-7, is DTGVSQNPRHKITKRGQNVTFRCDPISEHNRLYWYRQTLGQGPEFLTYFQNEAQLEKSRLLSDRFSAERPKGSFSTLEIQRTEQGDSAMYLCASSEENWGEQYFGPGTRLTVT.

In the case of this clonotype: A much larger clone lies a single base off, so this may be a read error. This chain uses TRBV2 with TRBJ2-1, with D unresolved. V lost 3 bases and J lost 3, with 3 bases in between. Germline V lookup: CDR1 SNHLY, CDR2 FYNNEI. The CDR3 loop spans 12 amino acids. In DNA, the CDR3 is TGTGCCAGCAGTGACGTCTACAATGAGCAGTTCTTC. Translating gives CASSDVYNEQFF.

This CDR3 is CASTTGTGTTDTQYF. For the CDR3, the DNA is TGTGCCAGCACCACCGGGACAGGGACCACAGATACGCAGTATTTT. This chain connects TRBV6-2 or TRBV6-3 to TRBJ2-3, with 9 bases that match TRBD1. The CDR3 extends over 15 amino acids. Germline lookup yields CDR1 MNHEY and CDR2 SVGEGT. With V trimmed by 7 bases and J by 2 bases, 7 bases remained unmatched.

This clonotype turned up a few times. The chain joins TRBV7-2 to TRBJ1-1; possible D gene TRBD1, 5 bases. Trimming pared 1 base from V and 3 bases from J, leaving 12 bases between. This CDR3 has 15 residues. Germline V gene data show CDR1 as SGHTA and CDR2 as FQGNSA. The CDR3 region has the DNA TGTGCCAGCAGCTTAGTCTGGGGCGGGGACACTGAAGCTTTCTTT. Its translation is CASSLVWGGDTEAFF.

This clonotype came up once. The chain has TRBV5-1 and TRBJ1-6, with D perhaps matching TRBD1 (6 bases). The germline gives CDR1 SGHRS, CDR2 YFSETQ. CDR3 size: 17 residues. V was trimmed by 1 base and J by 0 bases, leaving 11 bases between them. The CDR3 DNA follows: TGCGCCAGCAGCTTGCGGGGGCCGAGCTCCTATAATTCACCCCTCCACTTT. Encoded protein: CASSLRGPSSYNSPLHF. Variable domain in full (rest from reference TRBV5-1 and TRBJ1-6): KAGVTQTPRYLIKTRGQQVTLSCSPISGHRSVSWYQQTPGQGLQFLFEYFSETQRNKGNFPGRFSGRQFSNSRSEMNVSTLELGDSALYLCASSLRGPSSYNSPLHFGNGTRLTVT.

The chain has TRBV7-9 and TRBJ1-6; TRBD1 is a possible D gene (6 bases). Per germline, CDR1 SEHNR and CDR2 FQNEAQ (reference sequence). With 4 bases removed from V and 9 bases from J, the gap between germline ends came to 10 bases. This CDR3 comprises 13 residues. The CDR3 DNA reads as TGTGCCAGCAGCTACAGGGTGGGTTCACCCCTCCACTTT. Its translation is CASSYRVGSPLHF.

This clonotype was detected only a few times. The rearrangement joins TRBV4-1 to TRBJ1-5; the match to TRBD1 covers 9 bases. Per the germline V gene, CDR1 is MGHRA and CDR2 is YSYEKL. V dropped 0 bases and J dropped 6; count of bases not matched to a gene: 6. The CDR3 runs to 16 residues. The DNA for the CDR3 is TGCGCCAGCAGCCAAGAACAGGGGGCGATTCGTCAGCCCCAGCATTTT. Protein product: CASSQEQGAIRQPQHF.

The chain is built from TRBV7-3 and TRBJ2-2, with D perhaps given as TRBD1 or TRBD2 (5 bases each). CDR1 is SGHTA and CDR2 is FQGTGA in the germline V gene. Trimming removed 4 bases from V and 6 bases from J, with 12 bases in between. The CDR3 totals 14 residues. CDR3 DNA sequence: TGTGCCAGCAGCTCCATGGGGGTAGCCGGGGAGCTGTTTTTT. Encoded protein: CASSSMGVAGELFF. The whole variable domain, remainder taken from reference TRBV7-3 and TRBJ2-2, is GAGVSQTPSNKVTEKGKYVELRCDPISGHTALYWYRQSLGQGPEFLIYFQGTGAADDSGLPNDRFFAVRPEGSVSTLKIQRTERGDSAVYLCASSSMGVAGELFFGEGSRLTVL.

This clonotype was detected ten times or more. The rearrangement joins TRBV7-2 to TRBJ2-7; D is unresolved. There are 13 residues in the CDR3. CDR1 is SGHTA, CDR2 FQGNSA, per germline. V lost 3 bases to trimming and J lost 2 bases, with 8 bases between them. This chain's CDR3 is CASSLSAAYEQYV. CDR3 nucleotide sequence: TGTGCCAGCAGCTTGTCGGCAGCCTACGAGCAGTACGTC.

This clonotype was found a few times. The gene calls are TRBV7-2 and TRBJ2-1; D is unclear. Trimming removed 2 bases from V and 8 bases from J, with 7 bases in between. Germline V CDR1 and CDR2: SGHTA, FQGNSA. This CDR3 has 12 residues. CDR3 sequence: CASSLHGDEQFF. CDR3 nucleotides: TGTGCCAGCAGCTTACATGGGGATGAGCAGTTCTTC.

This clonotype was detected ten times or more. A read error may account for a junction end that differs from germline. The rearrangement uses TRBV5-1 and TRBJ2-2, with D unclear. The CDR3 runs 11 residues. Germline V CDR1 and CDR2: SGHRS, YFSETQ. The CDR3 loop reads CASSLAGELFF. CDR3 sequence (DNA): TGTGCCAGCAGTTTAGCCGGGGAGCTGTTTTTT.